This T cell receptor beta chain was recovered during a study of OX40 agonist ivuxolimab in advanced cancers. For the study at large: Ivuxolimab, an agonist antibody against OX40 (CD134), was given to patients. Intravenous ivuxolimab at 0.01 to 10 mg/kg was given to patients every 2 weeks. The dose-escalation group included hepatocellular carcinoma, melanoma, renal cell carcinoma and head and neck cancer.

Sampling of blood occurred at baseline, cycle 4 day 1, and cycle 7 day 1. The protocol was immunoSEQ multiplex PCR, while the TCRdb copy is restricted to in-frame clones and leaves out a portion. Found here are 50,000 to 70,000 clones, 93% of them singletons; the top ten hold 15% to 20%. This clone was seen many times. The TCR sequence derives from an adult with an advanced solid tumor such as melanoma, head and neck, liver or kidney cancer. The sequenced sample was CD4+ or CD8+ T cells sorted from blood, obtained in a trial of the OX40 agonist ivuxolimab.

As DNA, the CDR3 is TGTGCCAGCAGTGAAACCCCCAGCAGCGGAGAGACCCAGTACTTC. Protein sequence: CASSETPSSGETQYF. V and J are TRBV6-1 and TRBJ2-5; possible D gene TRBD2, 5 bases. This CDR3 spans 15 amino acids. CDR1 and CDR2 (germline): MNHNS, SASEGT. With 2 bases removed from V and 4 bases from J, the gap between germline ends came to 14 bases.